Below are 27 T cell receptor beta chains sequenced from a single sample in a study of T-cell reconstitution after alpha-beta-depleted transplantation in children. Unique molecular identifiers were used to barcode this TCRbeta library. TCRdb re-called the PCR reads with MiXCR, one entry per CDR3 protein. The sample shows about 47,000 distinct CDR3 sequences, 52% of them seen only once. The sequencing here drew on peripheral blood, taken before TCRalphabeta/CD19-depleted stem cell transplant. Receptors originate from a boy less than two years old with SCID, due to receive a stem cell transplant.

The DNA for the CDR3 is TGTGCCAGCAGCCGCCCAGGGCATGGTGAGCAGTTCTTC. Translating it yields CASSRPGHGEQFF. This chain connects TRBV5-5 to TRBJ2-1; weak D call: TRBD1 (5 bases). Trimming removed 4 bases at V and 9 bases at J, with 14 bases between. This CDR3 comprises 13 residues. In germline, CDR1 is SGHKS, CDR2 YYEKEE (reference sequence).

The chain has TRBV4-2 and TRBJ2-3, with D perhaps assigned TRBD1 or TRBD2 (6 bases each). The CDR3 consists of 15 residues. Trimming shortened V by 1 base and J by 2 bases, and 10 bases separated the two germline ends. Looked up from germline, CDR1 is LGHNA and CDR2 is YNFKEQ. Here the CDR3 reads CASSQAGATTDTQYF. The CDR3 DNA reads TGTGCCAGCAGCCAAGCGGGGGCGACCACAGATACGCAGTATTTT.

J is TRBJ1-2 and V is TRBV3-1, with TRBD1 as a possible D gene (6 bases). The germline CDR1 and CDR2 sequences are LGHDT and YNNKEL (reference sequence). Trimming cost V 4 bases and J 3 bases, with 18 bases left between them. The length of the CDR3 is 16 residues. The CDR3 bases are TGTGCCAGCAGCCCCCTCATCCGGACAGCCTACTATGGCTACACCTTC. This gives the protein CASSPLIRTAYYGYTF. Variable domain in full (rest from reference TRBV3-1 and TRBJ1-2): DTAVSQTPKYLVTQMGNDKSIKCEQNLGHDTMYWYKQDSKKFLKIMFSYNNKELIINETVPNRFSPKSPDKAHLNLHINSLELGDSAVYFCASSPLIRTAYYGYTFGSGTRLTVV.

The CDR3 region is CASSVQGSGYEQYF. The CDR3 DNA sequence: TGTGCCAGCTCCGTACAGGGTAGTGGGTACGAGCAGTACTTC. V usage is TRBV18 and J usage is TRBJ2-7, with a tentative D call TRBD1 (6 bases). The V gene's germline CDR1 is KGHSH and CDR2 LQKENI. The CDR3 sequence is 14 residues long. Between the trimmed V and J ends, which lost 6 bases and 4 bases, there was a span of 16 bases.

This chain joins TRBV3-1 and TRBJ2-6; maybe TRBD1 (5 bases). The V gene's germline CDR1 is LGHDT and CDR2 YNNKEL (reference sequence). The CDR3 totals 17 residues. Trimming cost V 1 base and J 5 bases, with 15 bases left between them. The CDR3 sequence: CASSQGQLTRRANVLTF. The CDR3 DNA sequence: TGTGCCAGCAGCCAAGGACAGCTTACTCGGCGGGCCAACGTCCTGACTTTC.

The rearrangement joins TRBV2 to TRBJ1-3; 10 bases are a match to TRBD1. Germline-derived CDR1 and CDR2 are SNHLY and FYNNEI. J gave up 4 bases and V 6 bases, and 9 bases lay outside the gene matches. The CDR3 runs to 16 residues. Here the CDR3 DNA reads TGTGCCAGCAGCTACGGGGGACAGGGGCCAGGAAACACCATATATTTT. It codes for CASSYGGQGPGNTIYF.

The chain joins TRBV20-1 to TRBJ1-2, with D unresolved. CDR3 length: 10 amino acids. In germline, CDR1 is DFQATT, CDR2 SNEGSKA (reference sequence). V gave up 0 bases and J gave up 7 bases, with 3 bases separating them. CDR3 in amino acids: CSARDPGYTF. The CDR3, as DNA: TGCAGTGCTAGAGATCCTGGCTACACCTTC.

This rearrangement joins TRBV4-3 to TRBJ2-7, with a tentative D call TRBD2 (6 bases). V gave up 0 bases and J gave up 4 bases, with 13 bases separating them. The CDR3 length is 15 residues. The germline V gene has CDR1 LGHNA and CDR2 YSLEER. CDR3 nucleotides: TGCGCCAGCAGCCAAGATCGGAGGGGTTGGTACGAGCAGTACTTC. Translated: CASSQDRRGWYEQYF.

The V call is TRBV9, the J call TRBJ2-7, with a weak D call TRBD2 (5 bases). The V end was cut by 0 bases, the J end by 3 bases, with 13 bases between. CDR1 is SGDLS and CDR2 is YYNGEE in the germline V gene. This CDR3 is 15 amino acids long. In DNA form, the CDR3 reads TGTGCCAGCAGCGTAGGAGGTAGCGAGGGCTACGAGCAGTACTTC. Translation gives CASSVGGSEGYEQYF.

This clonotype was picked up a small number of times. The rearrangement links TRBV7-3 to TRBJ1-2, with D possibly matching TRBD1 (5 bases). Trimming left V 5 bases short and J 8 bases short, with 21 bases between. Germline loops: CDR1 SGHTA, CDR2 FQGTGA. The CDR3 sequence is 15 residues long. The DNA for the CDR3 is TGTGCCAGCAGCCCTCTCGGGGAGGGACTAAAGGGCTACACCTTC. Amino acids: CASSPLGEGLKGYTF.

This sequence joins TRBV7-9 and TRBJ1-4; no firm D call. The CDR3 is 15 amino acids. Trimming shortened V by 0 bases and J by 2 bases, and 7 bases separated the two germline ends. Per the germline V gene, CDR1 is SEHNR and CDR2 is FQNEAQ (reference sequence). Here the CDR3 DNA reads TGTGCCAGCAGCTTAGCGGTGGTTACTAATGAAAAACTGTTTTTT. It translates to CASSLAVVTNEKLFF. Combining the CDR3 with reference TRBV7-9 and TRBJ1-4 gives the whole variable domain DTGVSQNPRHKITKRGQNVTFRCDPISEHNRLYWYRQTLGQGPEFLTYFQNEAQLEKSRLLSDRFSAERPKGSFSTLEIQRTEQGDSAMYLCASSLAVVTNEKLFFGSGTQLSVL.

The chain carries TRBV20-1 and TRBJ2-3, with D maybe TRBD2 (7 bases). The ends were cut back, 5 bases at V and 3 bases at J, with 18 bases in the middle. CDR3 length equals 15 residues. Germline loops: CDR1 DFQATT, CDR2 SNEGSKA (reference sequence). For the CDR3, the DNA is TGCAGTGCTCTCGGGATAGGGGGGGCAACAGATACGCAGTATTTT. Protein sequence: CSALGIGGATDTQYF.

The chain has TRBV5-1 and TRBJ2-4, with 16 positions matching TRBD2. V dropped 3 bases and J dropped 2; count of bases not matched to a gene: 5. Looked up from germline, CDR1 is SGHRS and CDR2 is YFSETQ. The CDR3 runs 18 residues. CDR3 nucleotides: TGCGCCAGCAGCTCGGGACTAGCGGGGGGGCGACCCAAAAACATTCAGTACTTC. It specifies CASSSGLAGGRPKNIQYF.

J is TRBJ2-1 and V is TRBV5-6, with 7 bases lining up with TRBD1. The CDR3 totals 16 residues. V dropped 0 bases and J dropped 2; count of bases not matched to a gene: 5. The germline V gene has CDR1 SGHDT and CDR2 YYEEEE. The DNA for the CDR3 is TGTGCCAGCAGCTTGGGGGTGACAGGGACCTACAATGAGCAGTTCTTC. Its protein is CASSLGVTGTYNEQFF.

The CDR3 sequence is CSAKETGDSTDTQYF. The CDR3 DNA reads as TGCAGTGCTAAGGAGACAGGCGATAGCACAGATACGCAGTATTTT. The genes are TRBV20-1 and TRBJ2-3, with a tentative D call TRBD1 (6 bases). Germline CDR1 DFQATT, CDR2 SNEGSKA (reference sequence). The CDR3 is made up of 15 amino acids. The V end was cut by 4 bases, the J end by 0 bases, with 14 bases between.

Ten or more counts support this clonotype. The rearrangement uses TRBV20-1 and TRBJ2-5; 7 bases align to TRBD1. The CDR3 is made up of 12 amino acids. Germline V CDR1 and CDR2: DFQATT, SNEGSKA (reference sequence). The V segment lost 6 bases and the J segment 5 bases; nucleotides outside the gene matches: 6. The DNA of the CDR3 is TGCAGTGCATTGGACAGGCAGGAGACCCAGTACTTC. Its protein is CSALDRQETQYF.

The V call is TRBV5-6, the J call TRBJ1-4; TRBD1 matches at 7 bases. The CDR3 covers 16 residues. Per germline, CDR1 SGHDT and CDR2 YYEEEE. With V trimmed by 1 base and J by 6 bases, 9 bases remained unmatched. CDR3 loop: CASSLPTGGTDEKLFF. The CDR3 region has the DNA TGTGCCAGCAGCTTGCCAACCGGCGGGACAGATGAAAAACTGTTTTTT.

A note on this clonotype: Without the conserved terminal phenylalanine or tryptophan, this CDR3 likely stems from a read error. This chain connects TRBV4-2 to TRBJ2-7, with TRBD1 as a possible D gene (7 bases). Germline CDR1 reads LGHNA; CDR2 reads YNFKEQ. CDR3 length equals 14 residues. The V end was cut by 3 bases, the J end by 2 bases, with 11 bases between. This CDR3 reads CASSHAGGTYEQYL. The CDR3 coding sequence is TGTGCCAGCAGCCACGCAGGGGGGACCTACGAGCAGTACTTA.

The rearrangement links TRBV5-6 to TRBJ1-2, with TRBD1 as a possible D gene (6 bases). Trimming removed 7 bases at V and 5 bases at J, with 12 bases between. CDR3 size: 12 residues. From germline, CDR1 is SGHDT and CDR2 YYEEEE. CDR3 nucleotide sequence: TGTGCCAGCGCTGGACAGCGGTATGGCTACACCTTC. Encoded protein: CASAGQRYGYTF.

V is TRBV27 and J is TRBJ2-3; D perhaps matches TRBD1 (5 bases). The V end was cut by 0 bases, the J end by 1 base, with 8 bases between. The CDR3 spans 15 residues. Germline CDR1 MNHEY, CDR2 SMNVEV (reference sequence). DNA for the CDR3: TGTGCCAGCAGTTTATCCTCGACAGGCACAGATACGCAGTATTTT. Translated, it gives CASSLSSTGTDTQYF.

Here the CDR3 reads CASRTRGVAFF. CDR3 nucleotide sequence: TGTGCCAGCAGGACCCGAGGTGTAGCTTTCTTT. The chain is built from TRBV6-5 and TRBJ1-1; the D is unclear. V gave up 6 bases and J gave up 10 bases, with 12 bases separating them. The CDR3 has 11 amino acids. The germline V gene encodes CDR1 MNHEY and CDR2 SVGAGI.

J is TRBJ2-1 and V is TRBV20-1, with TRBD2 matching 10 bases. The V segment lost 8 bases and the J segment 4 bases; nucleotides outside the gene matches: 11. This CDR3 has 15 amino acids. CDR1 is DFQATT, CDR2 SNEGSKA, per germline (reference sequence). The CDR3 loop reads CSSPTASGGYNEQFF. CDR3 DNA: TGCAGTTCCCCGACGGCTAGCGGGGGATACAATGAGCAGTTCTTC.

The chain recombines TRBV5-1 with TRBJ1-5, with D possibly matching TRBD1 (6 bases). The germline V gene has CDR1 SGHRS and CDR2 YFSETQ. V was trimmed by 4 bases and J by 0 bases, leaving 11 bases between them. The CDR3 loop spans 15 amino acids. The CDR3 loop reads CASSPGTFSNQPQHF. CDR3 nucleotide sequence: TGCGCCAGCAGCCCGGGGACATTTAGCAATCAGCCCCAGCATTTT.

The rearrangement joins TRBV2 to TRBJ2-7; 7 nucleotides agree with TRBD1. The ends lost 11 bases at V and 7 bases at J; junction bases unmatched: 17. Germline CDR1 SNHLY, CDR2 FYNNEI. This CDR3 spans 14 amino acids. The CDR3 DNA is TGTGCCGACCGGAAGGGGACAGCTGGGATTGAGCAGTACTTC. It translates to CADRKGTAGIEQYF. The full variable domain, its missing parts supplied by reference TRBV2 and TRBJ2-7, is EPEVTQTPSHQVTQMGQEVILRCVPISNHLYFYWYRQILGQKVEFLVSFYNNEISEKSEIFDDQFSVERPDGSNFTLKIRSTKLEDSAMYFCADRKGTAGIEQYFGPGTRLTVT.

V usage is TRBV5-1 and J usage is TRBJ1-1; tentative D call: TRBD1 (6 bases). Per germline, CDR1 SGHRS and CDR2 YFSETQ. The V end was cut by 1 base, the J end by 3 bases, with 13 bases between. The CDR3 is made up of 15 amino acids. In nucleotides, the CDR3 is TGCGCCAGCAGCTTGACAGGGAGGCTGGACACTGAAGCTTTCTTT. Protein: CASSLTGRLDTEAFF.

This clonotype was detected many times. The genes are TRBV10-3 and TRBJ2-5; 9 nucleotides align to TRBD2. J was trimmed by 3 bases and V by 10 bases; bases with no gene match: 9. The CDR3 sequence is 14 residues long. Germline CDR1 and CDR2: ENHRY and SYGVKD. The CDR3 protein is CASEGGGGEETQYF. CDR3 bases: TGTGCCAGCGAAGGAGGCGGGGGGGAAGAGACCCAGTACTTC.

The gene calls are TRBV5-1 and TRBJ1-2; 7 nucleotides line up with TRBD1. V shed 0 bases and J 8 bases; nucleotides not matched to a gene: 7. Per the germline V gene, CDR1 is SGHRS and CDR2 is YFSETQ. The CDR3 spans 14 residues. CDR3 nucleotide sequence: TGCGCCAGCAGCTTGGAACAGGGGATTTTCGGCTACACCTTC. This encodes CASSLEQGIFGYTF. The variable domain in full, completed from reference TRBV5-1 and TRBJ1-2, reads KAGVTQTPRYLIKTRGQQVTLSCSPISGHRSVSWYQQTPGQGLQFLFEYFSETQRNKGNFPGRFSGRQFSNSRSEMNVSTLELGDSALYLCASSLEQGIFGYTFGSGTRLTVV.